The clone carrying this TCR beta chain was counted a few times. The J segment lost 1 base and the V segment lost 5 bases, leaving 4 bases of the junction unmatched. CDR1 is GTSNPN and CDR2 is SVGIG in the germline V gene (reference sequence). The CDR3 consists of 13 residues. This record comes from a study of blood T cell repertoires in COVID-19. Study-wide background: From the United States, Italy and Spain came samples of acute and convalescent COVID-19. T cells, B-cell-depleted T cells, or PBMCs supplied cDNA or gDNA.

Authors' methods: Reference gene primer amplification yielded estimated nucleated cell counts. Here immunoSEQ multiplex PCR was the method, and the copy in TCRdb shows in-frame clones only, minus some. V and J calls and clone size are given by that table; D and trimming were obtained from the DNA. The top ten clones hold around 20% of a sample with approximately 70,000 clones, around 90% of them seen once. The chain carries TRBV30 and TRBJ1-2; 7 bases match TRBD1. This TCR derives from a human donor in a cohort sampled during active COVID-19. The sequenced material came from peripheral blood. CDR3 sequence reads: CAWAGQINYGYTF. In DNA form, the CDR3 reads TGTGCCTGGGCGGGACAGATTAACTATGGCTACACCTTC.